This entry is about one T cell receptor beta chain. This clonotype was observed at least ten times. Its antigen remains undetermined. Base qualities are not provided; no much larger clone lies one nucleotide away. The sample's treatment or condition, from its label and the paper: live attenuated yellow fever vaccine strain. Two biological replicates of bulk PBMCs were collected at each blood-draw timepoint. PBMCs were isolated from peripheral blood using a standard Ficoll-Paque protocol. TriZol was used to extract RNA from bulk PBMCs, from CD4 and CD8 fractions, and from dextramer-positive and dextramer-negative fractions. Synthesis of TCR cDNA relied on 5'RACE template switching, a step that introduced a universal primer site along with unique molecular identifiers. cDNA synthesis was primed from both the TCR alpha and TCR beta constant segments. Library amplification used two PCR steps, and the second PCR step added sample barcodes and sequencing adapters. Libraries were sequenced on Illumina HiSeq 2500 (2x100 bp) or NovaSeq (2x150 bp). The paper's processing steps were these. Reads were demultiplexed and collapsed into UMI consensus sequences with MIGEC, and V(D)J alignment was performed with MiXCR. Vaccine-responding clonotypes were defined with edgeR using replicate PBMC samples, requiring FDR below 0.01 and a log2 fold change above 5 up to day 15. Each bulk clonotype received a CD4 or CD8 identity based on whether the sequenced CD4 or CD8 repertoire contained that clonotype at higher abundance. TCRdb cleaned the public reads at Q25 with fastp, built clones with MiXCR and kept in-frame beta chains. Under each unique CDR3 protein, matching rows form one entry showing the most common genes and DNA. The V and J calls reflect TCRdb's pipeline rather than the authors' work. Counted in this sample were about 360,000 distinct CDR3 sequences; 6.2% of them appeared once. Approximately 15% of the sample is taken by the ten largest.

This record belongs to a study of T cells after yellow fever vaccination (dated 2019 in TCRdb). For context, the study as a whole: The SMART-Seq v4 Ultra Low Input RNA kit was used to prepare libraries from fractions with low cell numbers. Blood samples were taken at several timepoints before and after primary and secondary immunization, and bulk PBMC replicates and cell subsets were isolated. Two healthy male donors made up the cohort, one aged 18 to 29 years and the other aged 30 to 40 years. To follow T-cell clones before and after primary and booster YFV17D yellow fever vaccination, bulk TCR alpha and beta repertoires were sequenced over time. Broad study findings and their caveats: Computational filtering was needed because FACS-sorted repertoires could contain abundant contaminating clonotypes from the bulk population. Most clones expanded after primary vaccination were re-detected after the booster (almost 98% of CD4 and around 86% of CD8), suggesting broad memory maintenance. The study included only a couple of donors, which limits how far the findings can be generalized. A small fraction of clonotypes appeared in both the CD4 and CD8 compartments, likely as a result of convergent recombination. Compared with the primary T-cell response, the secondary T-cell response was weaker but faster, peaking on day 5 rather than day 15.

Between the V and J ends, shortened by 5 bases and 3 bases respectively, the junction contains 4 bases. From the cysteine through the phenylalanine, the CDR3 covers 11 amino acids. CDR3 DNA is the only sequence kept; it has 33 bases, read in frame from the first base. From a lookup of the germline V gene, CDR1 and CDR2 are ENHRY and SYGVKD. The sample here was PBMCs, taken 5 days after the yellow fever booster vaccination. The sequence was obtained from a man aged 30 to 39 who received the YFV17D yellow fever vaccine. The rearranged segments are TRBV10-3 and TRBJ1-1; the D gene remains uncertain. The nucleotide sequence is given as TGTGCCATCAGTTTTGACACTGAAGCTTTCTTT. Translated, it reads CAISFDTEAFF.